The present TCR beta chain was sequenced within a study of CD8+CD57+ T cells in acquired aplastic anemia. For the study at large: Across the sorted CD4+ and CD8+ cells, DNA amounts averaged approximately 3 ug.

CDR1 SNHLY and CDR2 FYNNEI come from the germline V gene. The length of the CDR3 is 11 residues. Trimming stripped 7 bases from V and 9 bases from J, with 10 bases between. The sequenced patients had an expansion of CD8+CD57+ cells seen by flow cytometry. Genomic DNA templated the TCR beta VDJ and CDR3 profiling. Each CDR3 protein gets one entry after TCRdb re-called the reads with MiXCR. The sample yields around 80,000 distinct CDR3 sequences, roughly 70% seen once. The rearrangement joins TRBV2 to TRBJ2-1, with D possibly matching TRBD2 (6 bases). This TCR was sampled from a human donor with aplastic anemia. Specimen: sorted CD4+, CD8+, or CD8+CD57+ T cells (not recorded which) from PBMCs. The CDR3 coding sequence is TGTGCCAGCATGCTCGGGAGTGAGCAGTTCTTC. Translating it yields CASMLGSEQFF.